This is a list of T cell receptor beta chains from one sample in a study of T-cell memory formation after mild COVID-19. One entry per CDR3 protein results from TCRdb running MiXCR on the 5' RACE reads. The sample has about 560,000 distinct CDR3 sequences; about 20% are singletons. Material for sequencing was PBMCs or a T cell subset sorted from them (not recorded which). Receptors were obtained from an adult woman who had mild COVID-19 (a few samples of this study predate the infection). Cell type and time point are not known. Both conserved end residues are part of each CDR3. The D gene is left open where the match is weak. Size values are once, few and many counts, or a class for expanded clones, and some rows have none.

>TRBD2|NA|TRBV12-3/TRBV12-4|TRBJ2-1
CASSLALGVGGPYNEQFF
TGTGCCAGCAGTCTGGCCCTCGGTGTGGGAGGGCCCTACAATGAGCAGTTCTTC
>TRBD1|NA|TRBV20-1|TRBJ1-5
CSATIRDRGQPQHF
TGCAGTGCTACCATAAGGGACAGGGGTCAGCCCCAGCATTTT
>NA|NA|TRBV7-9|TRBJ1-2
CASSPPSLRVTGYTF
TGTGCCAGCAGCCCACCTTCGCTCAGGGTAACTGGCTACACCTTC
>NA|NA|TRBV6-5|TRBJ2-7
CASSYSGGLPVDEQYF
TGTGCCAGCAGTTACTCAGGAGGACTACCCGTCGACGAGCAGTACTTC
>NA|NA|TRBV25-1|TRBJ2-3
CASSRGLGVPTDTQYF
TGTGCCAGCAGCCGCGGGTTGGGGGTCCCAACAGATACGCAGTATTTT
>NA|many|TRBV5-1|TRBJ2-2
CASGLTGELFF
TGCGCCAGCGGTTTGACCGGGGAGCTGTTTTTT
>NA|NA|TRBV27|TRBJ2-7
CASSHGGSSYEQYF
TGTGCCAGCAGTCACGGGGGAAGCTCCTACGAGCAGTACTTC
>TRBD1|few|TRBV24-1|TRBJ2-5
CATRDRVRETQYF
TGTGCCACCAGGGACAGGGTAAGGGAGACCCAGTACTTC
>NA|NA|TRBV5-1|TRBJ2-2
CASKGNTGELFF
TGCGCCAGCAAAGGGAACACCGGGGAGCTGTTTTTT
>TRBD2|NA|TRBV12-3/TRBV12-4|TRBJ2-5
CASSLLGTSPEYF
TGTGCCAGCAGTTTACTAGGGACTAGCCCAGAGTACTTC
>TRBD1|few|TRBV10-3|TRBJ2-7
CAISRRSGTERGGYEQYF
TGTGCCATCAGCCGACGTTCCGGGACAGAGAGAGGGGGCTACGAGCAGTACTTC
>TRBD2|many|TRBV4-2|TRBJ2-5
CASSQDNVERGARGETQYF
TGTGCCAGCAGCCAAGATAACGTCGAGCGGGGGGCCCGGGGAGAGACCCAGTACTTC
>TRBD2|few|TRBV7-3|TRBJ2-1
CASSPVAHRGTSGYNEQFF
TGTGCCAGCAGCCCTGTCGCACACCGGGGGACTAGCGGATACAATGAGCAGTTCTTC
>TRBD1|few|TRBV7-9|TRBJ1-1
CASSHSTGQGNTEAFF
TGTGCCAGCAGTCATAGTACGGGACAGGGGAACACTGAAGCTTTCTTT
>NA|NA|TRBV9|TRBJ1-1
CASSTRQDRANTEAFF
TGTGCCAGCAGCACTCGACAGGACCGGGCGAACACTGAAGCTTTCTTT
>NA|NA|TRBV7-9|TRBJ1-1
CASSLDGGMRNTEAFF
TGTGCCAGCAGCTTAGATGGGGGGATGCGGAACACTGAAGCTTTCTTT
>NA|NA|TRBV6-5|TRBJ1-1
CASIFPPVAFF
TGTGCCAGCATTTTTCCACCCGTAGCTTTCTTT
>NA|NA|TRBV12-3/TRBV12-4|TRBJ2-7
CASSSERRGGYF
TGTGCCAGCAGTTCGGAGCGCCGTGGGGGGTACTTC
>NA|NA|TRBV2|TRBJ2-1
CASFKEALIPPEQFF
TGTGCCAGCTTTAAGGAAGCATTGATACCACCGGAGCAGTTCTTC
>NA|NA|TRBV20-1|TRBJ1-5
CSARRRGQPQHF
TGCAGTGCTAGGCGTCGGGGTCAGCCCCAGCATTTT
>TRBD2|few|TRBV20-1|TRBJ2-1
CSAVTSGGLSPLF
TGCAGTGCCGTTACTAGCGGGGGGCTATCCCCCCTCTTC
>TRBD2|many|TRBV12-3/TRBV12-4|TRBJ2-3
CASSFSGDTDTQYF
TGTGCCAGCAGTTTCAGCGGGGACACAGATACGCAGTATTTT
>NA|NA|TRBV7-9|TRBJ2-2
CATSVHGAGELFF
TGTGCCACGTCAGTCCACGGGGCCGGGGAGCTGTTTTTT
>TRBD1|NA|TRBV6-1|TRBJ2-7
CASSEAGTGPYEQYF
TGTGCCAGCAGTGAAGCGGGGACAGGGCCCTACGAGCAGTACTTC
>NA|NA|TRBV6-5|TRBJ1-4
CASSPRGGGNEKLFF
TGTGCCAGCAGCCCTCGGGGCGGAGGTAATGAAAAACTGTTTTTT
>NA|NA|TRBV25-1|TRBJ2-7
CASSATPAVEQYF
TGTGCCAGCAGTGCAACCCCGGCGGTGGAGCAGTACTTC